The rows below give T cell receptor beta chains drawn from one sample of a study of blood T cell repertoires in COVID-19. Profiling relied on immunoSEQ multiplex PCR, and the TCRdb table lists in-frame clones only, not all of them. This table holds around 280,000 clones, about 83% found once. Sequences were obtained from PBMCs or T cells enriched from blood (not recorded which). The receptors were sampled from a woman aged 40 to 55 who had recovered from COVID-19. Both conserved end residues are part of each CDR3. A D gene is named only where the DNA matches it firmly. Rows may omit the clone size; those that give it use once, few, many or a size class.

CDR3aa | CDR3nt | j_gene | v_gene | d_gene | abundance
CASSLASRAGNTGELFF | TGCGCCAGCAGCTTGGCTTCCAGGGCAGGGAACACCGGGGAGCTGTTTTTT | TRBJ2-2 | TRBV5-1 | NA | NA
CASYRDSLRGNTIYF | TGTGCCAGCTATAGAGACAGCCTTCGAGGAAACACCATATATTTT | TRBJ1-3 | TRBV2 | NA | few
CASSESFSGSATGELFF | TGTGCCAGCAGTGAGTCCTTCAGCGGGAGTGCTACCGGGGAGCTGTTTTTT | TRBJ2-2 | TRBV6-1 | TRBD2 | NA
CASSYSRSSPLHF | TGTGCCAGCAGTTACTCTAGGAGTTCACCCCTCCACTTT | TRBJ1-6 | TRBV6-2/TRBV6-3 | NA | NA
CASSDTGTGSYNEQFF | TGTGCCAGCAGTGATACAGGAACGGGCTCCTACAATGAGCAGTTCTTC | TRBJ2-1 | TRBV6-4 | NA | NA
CASSLDRVFSSGNTIYF | TGTGCCAGCAGCTTGGACAGGGTGTTCAGCTCTGGAAACACCATATATTTT | TRBJ1-3 | TRBV28 | TRBD1 | NA
CASSPGGEAPPYEQYF | TGTGCCAGCAGTCCGGGTGGGGAGGCTCCTCCCTACGAGCAGTACTTC | TRBJ2-7 | TRBV6-2/TRBV6-3 | NA | NA
CASSVPGQGDQPQHF | TGTGCCAGTAGTGTTCCGGGACAGGGTGACCAGCCCCAGCATTTT | TRBJ1-5 | TRBV19 | TRBD1 | NA
CASSLPGGSYEKLFF | TGTGCCAGCAGTTTACCAGGGGGTAGTTATGAAAAACTGTTTTTT | TRBJ1-4 | TRBV28 | TRBD1 | NA
CASSLGHATNEKLFF | TGCGCCAGCAGCCTAGGACACGCAACTAATGAAAAACTGTTTTTT | TRBJ1-4 | TRBV5-1 | NA | NA
CASSPLKGVMEQFF | TGTGCCAGCAGCCCCCTCAAGGGGGTCATGGAGCAGTTCTTC | TRBJ2-1 | TRBV7-6 | NA | NA
CASSRGGGNQPQHF | TGTGCCAGCAGCAGGGGTGGTGGCAATCAGCCCCAGCATTTT | TRBJ1-5 | TRBV27 | NA | once
CASSSQGTSGNTIYF | TGTGCCAGCAGTTCGCAGGGCACCTCTGGAAACACCATATATTTT | TRBJ1-3 | TRBV25-1 | NA | few
CASSLGDFTDTQYF | TGTGCCAGCAGCTTGGGTGACTTCACAGATACGCAGTATTTT | TRBJ2-3 | TRBV5-6 | NA | few
CASSSQGPLPEKLFF | TGTGCCAGCAGCTCACAGGGGCCCCTCCCTGAAAAACTGTTTTTT | TRBJ1-4 | TRBV28 | TRBD1 | NA
CASSYSRDSGANVLTF | TGTGCCAGCAGTTACTCGAGGGACTCTGGGGCCAACGTCCTGACTTTC | TRBJ2-6 | TRBV6-5 | NA | NA
CASSLGPTSGKYEQYF | TGTGCCAGCAGTTTAGGCCCCACTAGCGGGAAGTACGAGCAGTACTTC | TRBJ2-7 | TRBV27 | TRBD2 | NA
CASSDRTSGRQDEQFF | TGCGCCAGCAGTGACCGGACTAGCGGGAGGCAGGATGAGCAGTTCTTC | TRBJ2-1 | TRBV10-1 | TRBD2 | NA
CASSLEWGQDEQFF | TGTGCCAGCAGCTTAGAGTGGGGGCAGGATGAGCAGTTCTTC | TRBJ2-1 | TRBV11-2 | NA | NA
CSARLSPHQHF | TGCAGTGCTAGATTAAGCCCCCACCAGCATTTT | TRBJ1-5 | TRBV20-1 | NA | NA
CASSPDRGNYEQYF | TGTGCCAGCAGTCCGGACAGGGGAAACTACGAGCAGTACTTC | TRBJ2-7 | TRBV7-2 | TRBD1 | NA
CSARQGLGLFF | TGCAGTGCTAGACAGGGCTTGGGACTGTTTTTT | TRBJ1-4 | TRBV20-1 | NA | NA
CATSDAPGRGAGNTIYF | TGTGCCACCAGTGATGCTCCGGGGAGGGGAGCTGGAAACACCATATATTTT | TRBJ1-3 | TRBV24-1 | NA | NA
CAISESKGRAEAFF | TGTGCCATCAGTGAGTCGAAGGGGAGGGCTGAAGCTTTCTTT | TRBJ1-1 | TRBV10-3 | NA | NA
CASSMSSYNSPLHF | TGTGCCAGTAGTATGAGCTCCTATAATTCACCCCTCCACTTT | TRBJ1-6 | TRBV19 | NA | NA
CASSLGDSEAFF | TGTGCCAGCAGCTTAGGGGACAGTGAAGCTTTCTTT | TRBJ1-1 | TRBV7-2 | TRBD1 | NA
CASSTVGGAEQYF | TGTGCCAGCAGTACAGTAGGGGGGGCCGAGCAGTACTTC | TRBJ2-7 | TRBV6-5 | NA | NA
CATSRDRASIYGYTF | TGTGCCACCAGCAGAGACAGGGCCTCGATTTATGGCTACACCTTC | TRBJ1-2 | TRBV15 | NA | NA
CASSPTYGQQTFNEQFF | TGCGCCAGCAGCCCCACCTATGGACAACAAACCTTCAATGAGCAGTTCTTC | TRBJ2-1 | TRBV5-1 | NA | NA
CASSSGTATNYGYTF | TGTGCCAGCAGCTCGGGGACAGCGACTAACTATGGCTACACCTTC | TRBJ1-2 | TRBV5-5 | TRBD1 | NA
CASSLAQGVVNTEAFF | TGTGCCAGCAGTTTGGCACAGGGGGTAGTAAATACTGAAGCTTTCTTT | TRBJ1-1 | TRBV28 | TRBD1 | NA
CASSFGLAGSYEQYF | TGTGCCAGCAGCTTCGGACTAGCGGGATCCTACGAGCAGTACTTC | TRBJ2-7 | TRBV7-2 | TRBD2 | NA
CASSRGDTTVNTEAFF | TGTGCCAGCAGTCGGGGGGACACGACCGTGAACACTGAAGCTTTCTTT | TRBJ1-1 | TRBV28 | NA | NA
CASSIGPVNEQFF | TGTGCCAGTAGTATAGGTCCAGTCAATGAGCAGTTCTTC | TRBJ2-1 | TRBV19 | NA | NA
CATSEPGLAGSHFF | TGTGCCACCAGTGAACCCGGACTAGCGGGATCTCATTTCTTC | TRBJ2-7 | TRBV24-1 | TRBD2 | NA
CASSQTGTGGRYGYTF | TGTGCCAGTAGTCAAACCGGGACAGGGGGAAGGTATGGCTACACCTTC | TRBJ1-2 | TRBV19 | TRBD1 | NA
CASSQDTAYEQYF | TGTGCCAGCAGCCAAGATACGGCCTACGAGCAGTACTTC | TRBJ2-7 | TRBV3-1/TRBV3-2 | NA | NA
CASSPDSYEQYF | TGTGCCAGCTCACCAGACAGCTACGAGCAGTACTTC | TRBJ2-7 | TRBV18 | NA | few
CASSPGTDNTEAFF | TGTGCCAGCAGCCCGGGGACAGACAACACTGAAGCTTTCTTT | TRBJ1-1 | TRBV2 | TRBD1 | NA
CASSPGGADGYTF | TGTGCCAGCTCACCGGGGGGGGCGGATGGCTACACCTTC | TRBJ1-2 | TRBV18 | NA | NA
CASRGQGRRSYEQYF | TGTGCCAGCAGGGGACAGGGAAGAAGGTCCTACGAGCAGTACTTC | TRBJ2-7 | TRBV6-5 | TRBD1 | NA